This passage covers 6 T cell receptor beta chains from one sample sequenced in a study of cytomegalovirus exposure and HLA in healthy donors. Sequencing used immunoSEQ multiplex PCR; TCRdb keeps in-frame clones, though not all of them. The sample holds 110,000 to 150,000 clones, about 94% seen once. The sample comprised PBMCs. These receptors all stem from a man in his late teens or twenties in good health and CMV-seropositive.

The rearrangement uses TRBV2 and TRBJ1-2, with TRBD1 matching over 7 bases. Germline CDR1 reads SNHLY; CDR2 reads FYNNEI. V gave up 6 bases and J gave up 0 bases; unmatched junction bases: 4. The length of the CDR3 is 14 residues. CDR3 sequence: CASSEDRSNYGYTF. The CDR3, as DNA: TGTGCCAGCAGCGAGGACAGGTCTAACTATGGCTACACCTTC. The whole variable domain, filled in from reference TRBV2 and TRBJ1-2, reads EPEVTQTPSHQVTQMGQEVILRCVPISNHLYFYWYRQILGQKVEFLVSFYNNEISEKSEIFDDQFSVERPDGSNFTLKIRSTKLEDSAMYFCASSEDRSNYGYTFGSGTRLTVV.

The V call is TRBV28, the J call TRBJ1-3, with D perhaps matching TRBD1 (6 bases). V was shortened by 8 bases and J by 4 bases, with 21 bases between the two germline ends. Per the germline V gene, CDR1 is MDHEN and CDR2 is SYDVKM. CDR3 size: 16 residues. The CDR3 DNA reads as TGTGCCAGCGGACTCAGGGGTTGGGGGCGCGGAAACACCATATATTTT. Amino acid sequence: CASGLRGWGRGNTIYF.

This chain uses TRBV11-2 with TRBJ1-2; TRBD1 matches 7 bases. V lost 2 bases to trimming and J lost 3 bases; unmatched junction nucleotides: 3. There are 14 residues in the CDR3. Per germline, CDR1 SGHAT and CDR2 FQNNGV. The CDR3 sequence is CASSLSRGDYGYTF. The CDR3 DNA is TGTGCCAGCAGCTTATCCAGGGGGGACTATGGCTACACCTTC.

CDR3 loop: CASSLWVASYNEQFF. The CDR3 DNA follows: TGTGCCAGCAGTTTATGGGTAGCCTCCTACAATGAGCAGTTCTTC. The chain employs TRBV28 and TRBJ2-1; unclear D gene. Germline assignment: CDR1 MDHEN and CDR2 SYDVKM. V was clipped by 0 bases and J by 0 bases, with 6 bases between them. The length of the CDR3 is 15 residues.

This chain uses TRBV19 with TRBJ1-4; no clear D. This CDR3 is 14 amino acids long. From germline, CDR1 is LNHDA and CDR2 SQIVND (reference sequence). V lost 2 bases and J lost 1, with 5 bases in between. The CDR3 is CASSITGTNEKLFF. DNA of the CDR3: TGTGCCAGTAGTATAACGGGAACTAATGAAAAACTGTTTTTT.

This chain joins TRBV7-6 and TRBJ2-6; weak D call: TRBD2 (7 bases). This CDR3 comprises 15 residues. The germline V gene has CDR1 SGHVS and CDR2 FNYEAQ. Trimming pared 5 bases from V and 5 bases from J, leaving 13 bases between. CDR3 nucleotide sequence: TGTGCCAGCAGCCTAGAGGGGGGGTGGGCCAACGTCCTGACTTTC. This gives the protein CASSLEGGWANVLTF.